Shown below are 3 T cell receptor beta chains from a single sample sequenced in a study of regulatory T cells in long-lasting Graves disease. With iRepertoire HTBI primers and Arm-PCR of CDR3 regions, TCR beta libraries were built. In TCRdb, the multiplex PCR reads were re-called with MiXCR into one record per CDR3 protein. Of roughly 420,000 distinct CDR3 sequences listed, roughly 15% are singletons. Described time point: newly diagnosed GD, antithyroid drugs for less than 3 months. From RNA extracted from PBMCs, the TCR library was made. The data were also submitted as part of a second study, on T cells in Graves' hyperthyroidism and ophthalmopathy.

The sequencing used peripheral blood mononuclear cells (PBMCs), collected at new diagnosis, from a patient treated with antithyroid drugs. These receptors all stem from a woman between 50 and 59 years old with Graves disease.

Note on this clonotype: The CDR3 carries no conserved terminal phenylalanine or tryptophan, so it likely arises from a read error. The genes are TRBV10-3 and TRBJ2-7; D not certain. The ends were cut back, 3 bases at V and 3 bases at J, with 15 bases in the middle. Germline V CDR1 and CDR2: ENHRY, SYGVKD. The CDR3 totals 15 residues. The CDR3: CAISETDLIGYEQYL. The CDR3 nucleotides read TGTGCCATCAGTGAAACGGACCTTATCGGCTACGAGCAGTACCTC.

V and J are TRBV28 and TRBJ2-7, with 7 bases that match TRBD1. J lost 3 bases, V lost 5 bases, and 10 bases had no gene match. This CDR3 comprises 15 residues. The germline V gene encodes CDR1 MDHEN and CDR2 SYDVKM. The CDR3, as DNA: TGTGCCAGCAGTCTACTCGGGACAGTCGGCTACGAGCAGTACTTC. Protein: CASSLLGTVGYEQYF.

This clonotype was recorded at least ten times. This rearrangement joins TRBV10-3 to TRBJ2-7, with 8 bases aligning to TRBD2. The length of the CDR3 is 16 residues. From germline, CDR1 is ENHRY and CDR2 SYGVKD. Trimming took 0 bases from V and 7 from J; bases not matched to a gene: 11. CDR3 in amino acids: CAISESSPGGPREQYF. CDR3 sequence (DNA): TGTGCCATCAGTGAGTCCTCACCGGGAGGGCCGAGGGAGCAGTACTTC.